This entry features one T cell receptor beta chain sequence. The target antigen is unknown. The entry originates in a study of Ad26.COV2.S vaccination and SARS-CoV-2 variants. About the study: A COV1001 Ad26.COV2.S trial-arm participant provided the sample. Study-wide results and limits: Estimates derived from TCR breadth and depth analyses may have underestimated total T cell responses.

V lost 3 bases, J lost 8 bases, and 17 bases lay in between. Germline V gene lookup returns CDR1 SSHAT and CDR2 FNYEAQ (reference sequence). The CDR3 spans 15 residues. TCRdb keeps only in-frame clones here, not all; method: immunoSEQ multiplex PCR. Among about 250,000 clones, around 87% were seen once, and the ten largest hold approximately 3.3%. As for treatment: some 19 received Ad26.COV2.S at low or high dose, single or two shots; 5 received placebo; per-sample allocation not given. At day 63 after the first vaccine or placebo injection, samples were drawn. This Boston cohort included adults aged 18-55 years. An Ad26 vector expressing Wuhan-strain SARS-CoV-2 spike served as the vaccine.

This receptor was obtained from a person between 18 and 65 years old who received the Ad26.COV2.S COVID-19 vaccine or a placebo. The chain is built from TRBV7-7 and TRBJ2-1, with D perhaps matching TRBD2 (6 bases). The material sequenced was peripheral blood, taken in a trial of Ad26.COV2.S vaccine versus placebo. The CDR3 DNA follows: TGTGCCAGCAGCTTTCAGGCCGGGACTGTCGATGAGCAGTTCTTC. Protein sequence: CASSFQAGTVDEQFF.